This TCR beta chain comes out of a study of human T cells and chemical hapten exposure. This clonotype was observed a few times. Time point: pre-sensitization, week 0. Treatment noted: therapeutic diphenylcyclopropenone sensitization with weekly scalp DPC. TCRdb recomputed calls from the RACE reads with MiXCR, one row per CDR3 protein. The sample lists about 300,000 distinct CDR3 sequences, approximately 5.8% occurring once. CDR3 length: 12 amino acids. Germline assignment: CDR1 LGHDT and CDR2 YNNKEL (reference sequence). Trimming removed 0 bases at V and 11 bases at J, with 10 bases between. The rearrangement links TRBV3-1 to TRBJ1-1, with a possible D match to TRBD1 (5 bases). The sequence came from a woman under 30 with alopecia areata. Some clones in this sample may be carry-over from other donors' samples. The sample consisted of whole blood, taken in connection with sensitization to the hapten diphenylcyclopropenone (DPC). The CDR3 nucleotides are TGTGCCAGCAGCCAAGAGACCCGGGACGCTTTCTTT. It translates to CASSQETRDAFF.